Listed below are T cell receptor beta chains from one sample, sequenced in a study of shared clonotypes between healthy human individuals. Using immunoSEQ multiplex PCR, the repertoire was profiled, and TCRdb retains in-frame clones only, with some absent. Among under 1,100,000 clones listed, about 76% were seen once. Material for sequencing was memory CD4+ T cells sorted from blood. Every receptor here comes from a man younger than 30 in good health. CDR3s include the opening cysteine and the closing phenylalanine or tryptophan. Fields, in order: CDR3 DNA, CDR3 protein, D gene, V gene, J gene, clone size. D genes are given only for firm matches. Clone sizes are given selectively: once, few, many, or a class where the clone is expanded.

DNA: TGTGCCAGCAGCTTGAACAGGGGTGGAACTAATGAAAAACTGTTTTTT; CDR3: CASSLNRGGTNEKLFF; D: TRBD1; V: TRBV7-2; J: TRBJ1-4; size: few
DNA: TGTGCCAGCTCACCCATCAACGGCGAAAAACTGTTTTTT; CDR3: CASSPINGEKLFF; D: -; V: TRBV18; J: TRBJ1-4; size: -
DNA: TGTGCCAGCAGCATAGAGGGACTAGTTGGGTACGAGCAGTACTTC; CDR3: CASSIEGLVGYEQYF; D: TRBD2; V: TRBV7-2; J: TRBJ2-7; size: -
DNA: TGTGCCAGTAGTCCTGTGCGACCCTTGATGGACGAGCAGTACTTC; CDR3: CASSPVRPLMDEQYF; D: -; V: TRBV19; J: TRBJ2-7; size: -
DNA: TGTGCTGCCCAGGCTGCTGTAGGGGAGACCCAGTACTTC; CDR3: CAAQAAVGETQYF; D: -; V: TRBV7-7; J: TRBJ2-5; size: -
DNA: TGTGCCAGCAGCTTGGTATCCTCTGGAAACACCATATATTTT; CDR3: CASSLVSSGNTIYF; D: -; V: TRBV5-6; J: TRBJ1-3; size: -
DNA: TGTGCCAGCAGCTTGCTCCAAATAAGCAACACTGAAGCTTTCTTT; CDR3: CASSLLQISNTEAFF; D: -; V: TRBV5-6; J: TRBJ1-1; size: -
DNA: TGTGCCAGCAGTGGTACAGGGGATCAGCCCCAGCATTTT; CDR3: CASSGTGDQPQHF; D: TRBD1; V: TRBV6-1; J: TRBJ1-5; size: -
DNA: TGTGCCAGCAGTTACGGTTTAGGAGAAAAACTGTTTTTT; CDR3: CASSYGLGEKLFF; D: -; V: TRBV6-5; J: TRBJ1-4; size: -
DNA: TGTGCCAGCAGCGAGTTAGCGGGGGCCACAGATACGCAGTATTTT; CDR3: CASSELAGATDTQYF; D: TRBD2; V: TRBV25-1; J: TRBJ2-3; size: -
DNA: TGCGCCAGCAGCTTGCCCCAGGGCCCCACAGATACGCAGTATTTT; CDR3: CASSLPQGPTDTQYF; D: -; V: TRBV5-1; J: TRBJ2-3; size: few
DNA: TGTGCCAGCAGTAAAGGGGGGTACGGAAACACCATATATTTT; CDR3: CASSKGGYGNTIYF; D: -; V: TRBV27; J: TRBJ1-3; size: -
DNA: TGTGCCAGCAGTCTTAGCGGGGGGAAGACCCAGTACTTC; CDR3: CASSLSGGKTQYF; D: TRBD2; V: TRBV6-5; J: TRBJ2-5; size: -
DNA: TGTGCCAGCCTGCGGGGGGGAAACAATGAGCAGTTCTTC; CDR3: CASLRGGNNEQFF; D: TRBD2; V: TRBV6-1; J: TRBJ2-1; size: -
DNA: TGTGCCAGCTCACCGTCTTCACTGGAGACCCAGTACTTC; CDR3: CASSPSSLETQYF; D: -; V: TRBV18; J: TRBJ2-5; size: -
DNA: TGTGCCAGCAGTGGTAGGGGGCGTAATGAAAAACTGTTTTTT; CDR3: CASSGRGRNEKLFF; D: TRBD1; V: TRBV6-6; J: TRBJ1-4; size: once
DNA: TGTGCCAGCTCACCAGTAGCGGGGGGGCCTGGTGAGCAGTTCTTC; CDR3: CASSPVAGGPGEQFF; D: TRBD2; V: TRBV18; J: TRBJ2-1; size: -
DNA: TGTGCCAGCTCACCACCCTCCGGGGGGCGAACCTACGAGCAGTACTTC; CDR3: CASSPPSGGRTYEQYF; D: -; V: TRBV18; J: TRBJ2-7; size: once
DNA: TGTGCCAGCAGACCTGACAGAACTTCTAATCAGCCCCAGCATTTT; CDR3: CASRPDRTSNQPQHF; D: -; V: TRBV6-5; J: TRBJ1-5; size: -
DNA: TGTGCCAGCAGACAGGGACTAGCGGTTTTCACAGATACGCAGTATTTT; CDR3: CASRQGLAVFTDTQYF; D: TRBD2; V: TRBV7-2; J: TRBJ2-3; size: -
DNA: TGTGCCAGCAGTGAGGGGACTGGGGCGAGATCCTACGAGCAGTACTTC; CDR3: CASSEGTGARSYEQYF; D: -; V: TRBV2; J: TRBJ2-7; size: -
DNA: TGTGCCAGCTCATCATCAGGGTTTGGGACTGAAGCTTTCTTT; CDR3: CASSSSGFGTEAFF; D: -; V: TRBV18; J: TRBJ1-1; size: -
DNA: TGTGCCAGTAGTACTGGGGGTGGGACCCAGTACTTC; CDR3: CASSTGGGTQYF; D: -; V: TRBV19; J: TRBJ2-5; size: -
DNA: TGTGCCTGGAGTGTCCTACGTCGGGCTAGCGGGAGTGGGGTCCAAGAGACCCAGTACTTC; CDR3: CAWSVLRRASGSGVQETQYF; D: TRBD2; V: TRBV30; J: TRBJ2-5; size: once
DNA: TGTGCCAGCAGCTTGGGCCGATTTACGGTGGCCCAGTACTTC; CDR3: CASSLGRFTVAQYF; D: -; V: TRBV7-8; J: TRBJ2-5; size: -
DNA: TGTGCCAGCAGCAAACAGGGTACCTACGAGCAGTACTTC; CDR3: CASSKQGTYEQYF; D: -; V: TRBV5-8; J: TRBJ2-7; size: -
DNA: TGTGCCAGCAGTCCCCTTGGGGCAGAGACCCAGTACTTC; CDR3: CASSPLGAETQYF; D: -; V: TRBV6-6; J: TRBJ2-5; size: -
DNA: TGCGCCAGCAGCGTCGGGACTAGCGGGTATTTTGAGACCCAGTACTTC; CDR3: CASSVGTSGYFETQYF; D: TRBD2; V: TRBV5-1; J: TRBJ2-5; size: -
DNA: TGTGCCAGCAGCTCCCATAGCGCGGGAAACACCATATATTTT; CDR3: CASSSHSAGNTIYF; D: -; V: TRBV27; J: TRBJ1-3; size: few
DNA: TGCGCCAGCAGTGGGGGGGCGTTAGCGGGTTACAATGAGCAGTTCTTC; CDR3: CASSGGALAGYNEQFF; D: -; V: TRBV10-2; J: TRBJ2-1; size: -
DNA: TGTGCCAGCAGTTACCCGGGACAGGGGGCGTGGGAGCAGTACTTC; CDR3: CASSYPGQGAWEQYF; D: TRBD1; V: TRBV28; J: TRBJ2-7; size: -
DNA: TGTGCCAGCAGCCAAGGTTTGGGACGGAGTGGCTACACCTTC; CDR3: CASSQGLGRSGYTF; D: -; V: TRBV14; J: TRBJ1-2; size: -
DNA: TGTGCCAGCAGCGCTTTAGGACAGGGGGTCTATGGCTACACCTTC; CDR3: CASSALGQGVYGYTF; D: TRBD1; V: TRBV2; J: TRBJ1-2; size: -
DNA: TGTGCCAGCTCACTGGGACTAGCGGGAGTCGAGCAGTACTTC; CDR3: CASSLGLAGVEQYF; D: TRBD2; V: TRBV18; J: TRBJ2-7; size: -
DNA: TGTGCCAGCAGCTTAGATCGGGGAGGGGGGTATGGCTACACCTTC; CDR3: CASSLDRGGGYGYTF; D: -; V: TRBV11-2; J: TRBJ1-2; size: -